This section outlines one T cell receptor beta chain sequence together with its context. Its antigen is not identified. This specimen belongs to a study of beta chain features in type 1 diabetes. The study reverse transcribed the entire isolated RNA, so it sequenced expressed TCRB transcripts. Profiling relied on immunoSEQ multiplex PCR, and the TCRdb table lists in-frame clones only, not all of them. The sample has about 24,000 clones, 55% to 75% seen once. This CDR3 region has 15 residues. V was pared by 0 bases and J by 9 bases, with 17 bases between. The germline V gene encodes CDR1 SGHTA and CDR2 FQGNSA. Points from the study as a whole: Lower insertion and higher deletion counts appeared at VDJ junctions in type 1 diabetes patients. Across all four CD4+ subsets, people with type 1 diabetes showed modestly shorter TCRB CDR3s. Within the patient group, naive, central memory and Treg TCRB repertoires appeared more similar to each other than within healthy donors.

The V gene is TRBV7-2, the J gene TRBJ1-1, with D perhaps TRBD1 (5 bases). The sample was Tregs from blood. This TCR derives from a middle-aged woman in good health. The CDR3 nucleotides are TGTGCCAGCAGCTTAGCGCCATCTGGGGCGGTACAAGCTTTCTTT. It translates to CASSLAPSGAVQAFF.